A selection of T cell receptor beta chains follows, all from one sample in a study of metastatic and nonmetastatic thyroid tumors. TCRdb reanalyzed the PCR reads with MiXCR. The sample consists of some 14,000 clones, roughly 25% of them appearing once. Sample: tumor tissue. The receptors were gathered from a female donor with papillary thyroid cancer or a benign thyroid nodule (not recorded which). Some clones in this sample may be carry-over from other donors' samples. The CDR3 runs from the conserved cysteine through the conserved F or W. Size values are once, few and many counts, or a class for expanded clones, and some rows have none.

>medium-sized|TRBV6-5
CASSYSRGPKGSEKLFF
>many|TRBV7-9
CASSSPSVADTQYF
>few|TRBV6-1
CASSPGPGQVGGYTF
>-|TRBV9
CASSVGGRYNEQFF
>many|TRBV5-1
CASSPAGTAETQYF
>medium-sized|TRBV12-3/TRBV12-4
CASSFQGMAETQYF
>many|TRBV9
CASSSSLGYTF
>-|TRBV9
CASSPWGGETQYF
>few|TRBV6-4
CASSDSSGKGTELFF
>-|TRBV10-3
CAISEGAAQETQYF
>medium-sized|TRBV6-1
CASSGGTGGLGGYTF
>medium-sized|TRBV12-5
CASGPGQGNTEAFF
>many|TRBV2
CASSGLAGEGETQYF
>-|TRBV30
CAWIGGSGRGLGTGELFF
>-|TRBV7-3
CASSLSAGVYEQYF
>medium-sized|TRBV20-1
CSASRLSAGLTYEQYF
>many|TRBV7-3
CASSLLAMNTEAFF
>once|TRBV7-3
CASSLSSGNAYEQYF
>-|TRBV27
CASSSGPGLAKTGELFF
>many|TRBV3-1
CASSPRERGKNIQYF
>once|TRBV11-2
CASSPTRQLDHNEQFF
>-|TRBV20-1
CSAMSTSYYEQYF
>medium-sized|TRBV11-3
CASSLERGQGDPTGELFF
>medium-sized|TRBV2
CASTPGQDYGYTF
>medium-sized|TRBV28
CASSLGQLAKNIQYF
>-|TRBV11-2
CASSAFSYEQYF
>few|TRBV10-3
CAISDISGGYNEQFF
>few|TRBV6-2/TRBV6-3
CASNRHGSGANFLTF
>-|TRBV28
CASTREVFSYEQYF
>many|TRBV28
CASNEQGANLRYNEQFF
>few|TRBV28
CATRTGDEQYF
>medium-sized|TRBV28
CASSSRTNSPLHF
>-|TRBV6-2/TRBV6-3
CASTAGGDYNEQFF
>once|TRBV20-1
CSARSPSGREGLEQFF
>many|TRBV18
CASSFDRSRSYEQYF
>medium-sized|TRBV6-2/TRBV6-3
CASSEWTGGYQPQHF
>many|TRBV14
CASSQAPLFEYTSNEQFF
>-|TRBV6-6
CASSYGDLVTLSFF
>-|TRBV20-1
CSANGLAGVGYEQYF
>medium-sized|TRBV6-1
CASRGRSSPLHF
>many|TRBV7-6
CASSSNQGVGYTF
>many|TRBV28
CASMSRAGGNQPQHF
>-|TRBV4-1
CASSQESLFYEQYF
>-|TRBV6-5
CASSLGDEAFF
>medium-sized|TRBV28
CASSRDGTGNTEAFF
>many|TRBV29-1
CSVVTGRKGSQETQYF
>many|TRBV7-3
CASSLGGLDTQYF
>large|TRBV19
CASKGGRQGDTEAFF
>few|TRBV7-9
CASSAGTAYEQYF
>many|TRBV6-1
CASRQTGETQYF
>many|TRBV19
CASREGAGLENIQYF
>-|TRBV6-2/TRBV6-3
CASSGQRNTEAFF